This is a list of T cell receptor beta chains from one sample in a study of blood T cell repertoires in COVID-19. Using immunoSEQ multiplex PCR, the repertoire was profiled, and TCRdb retains in-frame clones only, with some absent. The sample lists some 700,000 clones, more than 80% occurring once. Material for sequencing was peripheral blood. The receptors come from a woman aged 18-29 years with acute or convalescent COVID-19. Each CDR3 is given with its conserved first and last residue. Fields, in order: clone size, CDR3 length, J gene, D gene, V gene, CDR3 DNA, CDR3 protein. A D gene is named only where the DNA matches it firmly. Clone size, where shown, is once, few, many, or a class for clones that have expanded.

size: once; length: 15; J: TRBJ2-3; D: -; V: TRBV11-2; DNA: TGTGCCAGCAGCTTAGGCGTGACAAATACAGATACGCAGTATTTT; CDR3: CASSLGVTNTDTQYF
size: -; length: 16; J: TRBJ2-3; D: TRBD2; V: TRBV30; DNA: TGTGCCTGGAGTGTCGGTGTAGCGGGGGGGACAGATACGCAGTATTTT; CDR3: CAWSVGVAGGTDTQYF
size: -; length: 13; J: TRBJ1-2; D: TRBD1; V: TRBV18; DNA: TGTGCCAGCTCACCGGGACAGTTGGATGGCTACACCTTC; CDR3: CASSPGQLDGYTF
size: -; length: 14; J: TRBJ1-1; D: -; V: TRBV9; DNA: TGTGCCAGCACCGCGAGCGGGGGGCGGTCTGAAGCTTTCTTT; CDR3: CASTASGGRSEAFF
size: -; length: 17; J: TRBJ1-2; D: -; V: TRBV21-1; DNA: TGTGCCAGCAGCAAATCTGTAGACAGGACCCAAACCTATGGCTACACCTTC; CDR3: CASSKSVDRTQTYGYTF
size: once; length: 15; J: TRBJ2-3; D: -; V: TRBV5-1; DNA: TGCGCCAGCAGCCCCCAGTGGAGGGACACAGATACGCAGTATTTT; CDR3: CASSPQWRDTDTQYF
size: -; length: 13; J: TRBJ2-7; D: -; V: TRBV6-5; DNA: TGTGCCAGCGGTAGATCCGGGGTCGCCGAGCAGTACTTC; CDR3: CASGRSGVAEQYF
size: -; length: 16; J: TRBJ1-1; D: TRBD1; V: TRBV10-2; DNA: TGCGCCAGCAGTGATAGGGGACAGGGGTATGGTGGAGAGGCTTTCTTT; CDR3: CASSDRGQGYGGEAFF
size: -; length: 17; J: TRBJ2-1; D: -; V: TRBV24-1; DNA: TGTGCCACCAGTGATTCGAGCCCCGCCCACAGGTTAAATGAGCAGTTCTTC; CDR3: CATSDSSPAHRLNEQFF
size: once; length: 16; J: TRBJ1-3; D: TRBD1; V: TRBV4-2; DNA: TGTGCCAGCAGCCTCAGACCGGGACAGGGAGCGGACACCATATATTTT; CDR3: CASSLRPGQGADTIYF
size: -; length: 15; J: TRBJ1-6; D: TRBD1; V: TRBV27; DNA: TGTGCCGTCCGGACAGGGGATAACTCTAATTCACCCCTCCACTTT; CDR3: CAVRTGDNSNSPLHF
size: -; length: 11; J: TRBJ1-5; D: -; V: TRBV19; DNA: TGTGCCAGTACTGGAGGGATCCACCAGCATTTT; CDR3: CASTGGIHQHF
size: -; length: 16; J: TRBJ1-1; D: -; V: TRBV6-4; DNA: TGTGCCAGCAGTCGGATGGCGCAGTCGGGAATGTCTGAAGCTTTCTTT; CDR3: CASSRMAQSGMSEAFF
size: few; length: 14; J: TRBJ1-5; D: TRBD1; V: TRBV18; DNA: TGTGCCAGCTCCGGACAGGGGGCCGGTCAGCCCCAGCATTTT; CDR3: CASSGQGAGQPQHF
size: -; length: 14; J: TRBJ1-5; D: -; V: TRBV24-1; DNA: TGTGCCACCACCGCGTCCGATAGCAATCAGCCCCAGCATTTT; CDR3: CATTASDSNQPQHF
size: once; length: 18; J: TRBJ1-6; D: TRBD1; V: TRBV4-1; DNA: TGCGCCAGCAGCCCGGGACAGGTCTCAAGCTCCTATAATTCACCCCTCCACTTT; CDR3: CASSPGQVSSSYNSPLHF
size: -; length: 13; J: TRBJ1-2; D: -; V: TRBV5-4; DNA: TGTGCCAGCAGCTTGCGGGGGTCCCATGGCTACACCTTC; CDR3: CASSLRGSHGYTF
size: -; length: 14; J: TRBJ1-5; D: -; V: TRBV19; DNA: TGTGCCAGTAGCCGTCTTGAGGGCAATCAGCCCCAGCATTTT; CDR3: CASSRLEGNQPQHF
size: -; length: 16; J: TRBJ1-2; D: -; V: TRBV27; DNA: TGTGCCAGCAGTTTATATGCGACAGACCCTAACTATGGCTACACCTTC; CDR3: CASSLYATDPNYGYTF
size: -; length: 16; J: TRBJ2-2; D: TRBD1; V: TRBV5-1; DNA: TGCGCCAGCAGCCCCCGGACAGGGGCGGAAACCGGGGAGCTGTTTTTT; CDR3: CASSPRTGAETGELFF
size: -; length: 14; J: TRBJ1-2; D: -; V: TRBV6-6; DNA: TGTGCCAGCAGTTACATGGACACCTCCTATGGCTACACCTTC; CDR3: CASSYMDTSYGYTF
size: -; length: 13; J: TRBJ1-5; D: TRBD1; V: TRBV27; DNA: TGTGCCAGCAGGGGGACAGTCAATCAGCCCCAGCATTTT; CDR3: CASRGTVNQPQHF
size: few; length: 11; J: TRBJ2-7; D: -; V: TRBV29-1; DNA: TGCAGCGCCCGACTCTCCTACGAGCAGTACTTC; CDR3: CSARLSYEQYF
size: -; length: 12; J: TRBJ1-2; D: TRBD1; V: TRBV12-3/TRBV12-4; DNA: TGTGCCAGCAGAACTAACAGGGGTGGCTACACCTTC; CDR3: CASRTNRGGYTF
size: -; length: 15; J: TRBJ2-7; D: -; V: TRBV27; DNA: TGTGCCAGCAGCCACCAGGGGTTCGGCTCCTACGAGCAGTACTTC; CDR3: CASSHQGFGSYEQYF
size: -; length: 12; J: TRBJ1-2; D: TRBD1; V: TRBV30; DNA: TGTGCCTTAGACAGGGTTAATCGAGAACACACCTTC; CDR3: CALDRVNREHTF
size: -; length: 16; J: TRBJ2-1; D: TRBD2; V: TRBV3-1/TRBV3-2; DNA: TGTGCCAGCAGAGGGATTCTGAGCGGGAACTACAATGAGCAGTTCTTC; CDR3: CASRGILSGNYNEQFF
size: -; length: 14; J: TRBJ1-6; D: TRBD1; V: TRBV18; DNA: TGTGCCAGCTCACCCGACAGGGTTTCTTCACCCCTCCACTTT; CDR3: CASSPDRVSSPLHF
size: once; length: 14; J: TRBJ1-4; D: -; V: TRBV9; DNA: TGTGCCAGCAGCGTCGGGAGCCCTAATGAAAAACTGTTTTTT; CDR3: CASSVGSPNEKLFF
size: -; length: 14; J: TRBJ1-5; D: -; V: TRBV12-2; DNA: TGTGCAAGTCGCCTTTGGACAGGGTATCAGCCCCAGCATTTT; CDR3: CASRLWTGYQPQHF
size: -; length: 15; J: TRBJ1-4; D: -; V: TRBV9; DNA: TGTGCCAGCAGCGTAGATGGGGGGACTAATGAAAAACTGTTTTTT; CDR3: CASSVDGGTNEKLFF
size: -; length: 15; J: TRBJ2-2; D: TRBD1; V: TRBV6-5; DNA: TGTGCCAGCAGGGATCGACAGGGATCCACCGGGGAGCTGTTTTTT; CDR3: CASRDRQGSTGELFF